The TCR beta chain under discussion was sequenced for a study of PD-L1 blockade in urothelial cancer (dated by TCRdb to the late 2010s). Background on the whole study: All patients started therapy in about 2014 and received atezolizumab 1,200 mg intravenously every 3 weeks. About 90% of the roughly 30 patients were identified as males with urothelial cancer of bladder origin, and a prior smoking history was reported by 18 of 29 patients. An ECOG performance status of 0 or 1 was recorded for the patients, and 0 to 3 prior chemotherapy regimens had been received by the patients. Blood samples were analyzed at two time points: 3 weeks after treatment start (second dose) and 6 weeks after treatment start. Blood samples gave median yields of about 150,000 T cells and 82,636 unique TCRs, along with a median clonality of around 0.075. Somatic, immune and clinical correlates of response to PD-L1 blockade with atezolizumab in urothelial cancer were the focus of an exploratory multi-omic analysis. Pretreatment tumor samples, along with matched peripheral blood collected serially before and after atezolizumab treatment, underwent TCR sequencing. Durable clinical benefit was defined as progression-free survival longer than 6 months, and TCR features were also tested against progression-free and overall survival. In the same patients, pretreatment tumors underwent whole exome sequencing and RNA sequencing in addition to TCR sequencing. Roughly nine patients achieved durable clinical benefit and about 19 did not. Pretreatment blood TCR-seq was available for fewer than 30 patients, at least one posttreatment blood collection was obtained for about 24 patients, and tumor TCR-seq was available for about 24 patients.

A total of about 31 patients with locally advanced or metastatic urothelial carcinoma, treated at Memorial Sloan Kettering on a trial protocol, made up the cohort. Peripheral blood mononuclear cells were collected pretreatment and during treatment, with between 1 and 8 total time points per patient. The Qiagen DNeasy Blood extraction kit was used to purify genomic DNA from total PBMCs and from tumor samples. PBMCs were collected pretreatment and during treatment and were isolated and stored as previously described. About this clone itself: What this receptor recognizes is not known. Qualities for individual bases were not recorded, and no much larger clone is one base off.

The research as a whole found: Small sample size (n of about 30) and many exploratory analyses mean the results are intended to be hypothesis-generating. Improved progression-free and overall survival was associated with having pretreatment peripheral blood TCR clonality below the median. Patients with durable benefit showed greater expansion of tumor-associated TCR clones in peripheral blood 3 weeks after starting treatment (n of about 22, p = 0.022).

The junction shows trimming of 4 bases on V and 0 bases on J, plus 13 bases between the germline ends. Via the germline V gene (reference sequence), CDR1 is SGHNT and CDR2 YYREEE. The CDR3 contains 15 residues, cysteine and phenylalanine counted. CDR3 DNA only is kept here, 45 bases in frame from base 1. Synthetic TCR analog templates were spiked into each PCR so that absolute template abundance could be estimated from read counts. Using the immunoSEQ assay, TCRbeta CDR3 regions were amplified from genomic DNA with bias-controlled V and J gene primers. Sequencing of rearranged TCRbeta segments was performed at approximately 20X coverage. As for the authors' bioinformatics: Sequencing errors were corrected by clustering and CDR3s were annotated against IMGT to assign V, D and J genes. Out-of-frame and stop-codon sequences were excluded, and only productive TCRbeta rearrangements were used in downstream analyses. To compute clonality, Shannon entropy was normalized by the log of the number of unique productive sequences and then subtracted from one. Fisher's exact test with Benjamini-Hochberg correction, using a cutoff of adjusted p below 0.01, was how clones that differed between time points or between blood and tumor were identified. In its TCRdb copy, this immuneACCESS table keeps in-frame sequences only and misses some clones. Where compared with another copy, unresolved V genes explain less than half of these, and the others have no known cause. The DNA was the basis for D and trimming; V, J and clone size are from that table. Recorded for this sample are about 100,000 clones; about 90% of them occurred a single time. The top ten clonotypes cover under 0.95% of the sample.

The sequencing here drew on PBMCs, taken around atezolizumab (anti-PD-L1) treatment. The receptor's source is a woman of 80 years or more with urothelial cancer. The chain links TRBV5-4 with TRBJ1-1; the D gene cannot be resolved reliably. In nucleotide form, the sequence is TGTGCCAGCAGCGCCGCCGGGGTTATGAACACTGAAGCTTTCTTT. This encodes CASSAAGVMNTEAFF.